A selection of T cell receptor beta chains follows, all from one sample in a study of CD8 T cells in ankylosing spondylitis. From the 5' RACE reads, TCRdb called clonotypes with MiXCR, one entry per CDR3 protein. The sample has roughly 490,000 distinct CDR3 sequences, about 5% seen once. The sequencing sample was made of blood, either unsorted or a sorted T cell fraction (not recorded which). These receptors were collected from a male donor with ankylosing spondylitis. Each CDR3 is given without its conserved first and last residue. Clone size is given for some rows only: seen once, a few or many times, or a class if the clone is expanded.

v_call	j_call	clone_size	cdr3_aa
TRBV12-3/TRBV12-4	TRBJ2-7	-	ASSLVLKGEQY
TRBV14	TRBJ2-5	many	ASSQPTSEGVETQY
TRBV4-2	TRBJ2-5	many	ASSQGPTETQY
TRBV7-2	TRBJ1-1	many	ASSLGFLGNTEAF
TRBV20-1	TRBJ2-3	many	SARAPGTDTQY
TRBV12-3/TRBV12-4	TRBJ1-2	few	ASSPATARGYT
TRBV15	TRBJ2-7	once	ATSRTGVPYEQY
TRBV6-1	TRBJ1-4	few	ASTYGQENEKLF
TRBV5-6	TRBJ2-4	many	ASSGSMEGLRDIQY
TRBV7-8	TRBJ1-2	many	ASSGTGLAALTNGYT
TRBV25-1	TRBJ2-7	few	ASSEYNSPEQY
TRBV27	TRBJ1-5	many	ASSLTGVGNQPQH
TRBV12-3/TRBV12-4	TRBJ2-2	many	ASSLPPGELF
TRBV4-2	TRBJ2-2	many	ASSQAPGDTGELF
TRBV11-2	TRBJ2-7	many	ASSLQGAATYEQY
TRBV28	TRBJ2-3	few	ASSFSGGATDTQY
TRBV11-2	TRBJ2-5	few	ASSPPRHGQETQY
TRBV4-1	TRBJ1-2	many	ASSQRTGLGYT
TRBV5-1	TRBJ2-2	-	ASSLRTGATGELF
TRBV6-4	TRBJ2-1	few	ASSEDGSSYNEQF
TRBV4-2	TRBJ1-1	many	ASSPLFRGENTEAF
TRBV7-3	TRBJ1-1	many	ASSYRGGITEAF
TRBV20-1	TRBJ1-2	many	SAQGDRDYGYT
TRBV25-1	TRBJ2-3	many	ASSDTWIVTDTQY
TRBV5-1	TRBJ2-7	-	ASSLEGGKNYEQY
TRBV4-2	TRBJ1-1	many	ASSQDLRNTEAF
TRBV5-6	TRBJ1-1	many	ASSLGGGDRQAF
TRBV7-2	TRBJ1-1	-	ASSNQGRNTEAF
TRBV7-2	TRBJ2-7	many	ASSLGGQGNREQY
TRBV20-1	TRBJ2-3	many	SVDSPQDTQY
TRBV10-3	TRBJ2-1	many	AISESVRATVYNEQF
TRBV7-9	TRBJ2-1	few	ASSLAGGRASEQF
TRBV20-1	TRBJ2-5	many	SAKYRNPAQY
TRBV6-1	TRBJ2-7	-	ASSREGTGSAYEQY
TRBV9	TRBJ1-1	many	ASSVGPYRGNTEAF
TRBV12-3/TRBV12-4	TRBJ1-2	-	ASSLNTRGNYGYT
TRBV9	TRBJ2-1	many	ASSVDPGLAGLNEQF
TRBV7-9	TRBJ2-1	many	ASSFGGREQF
TRBV4-3	TRBJ2-1	many	ASSPSRRISYNEQF
TRBV12-3/TRBV12-4	TRBJ2-1	few	ASSFRGFIVFNEQF
TRBV4-3	TRBJ2-2	many	ASSKDRQNTGELF
TRBV20-1	TRBJ1-6	many	SARTPFNSPLH
TRBV24-1	TRBJ1-1	many	ATSSLTSGTEAF
TRBV5-1	TRBJ2-3	many	ASSFPRTSGRSDTQY
TRBV11-1	TRBJ2-4	many	ASSKRTDNIQY
TRBV27	TRBJ2-7	many	ATRPLGRGAQY
TRBV27	TRBJ2-1	many	ASSSGTPYNEQF
TRBV6-2/TRBV6-3	TRBJ2-2	few	ASSYYQGTQNTGELF
TRBV5-1	TRBJ1-2	many	ASSSTGTGIGYT
TRBV28	TRBJ2-7	many	ASSLPGQRSSYEQY
TRBV5-1	TRBJ2-7	many	ASSLHPHSSYEQY
TRBV5-1	TRBJ2-5	-	ASSLLTGTQETQY
TRBV5-1	TRBJ1-3	-	ASRVTDGNTIY
TRBV20-1	TRBJ1-2	many	TCRGRGYGYT
TRBV7-2	TRBJ2-1	many	ASSLAGTVNNEQF